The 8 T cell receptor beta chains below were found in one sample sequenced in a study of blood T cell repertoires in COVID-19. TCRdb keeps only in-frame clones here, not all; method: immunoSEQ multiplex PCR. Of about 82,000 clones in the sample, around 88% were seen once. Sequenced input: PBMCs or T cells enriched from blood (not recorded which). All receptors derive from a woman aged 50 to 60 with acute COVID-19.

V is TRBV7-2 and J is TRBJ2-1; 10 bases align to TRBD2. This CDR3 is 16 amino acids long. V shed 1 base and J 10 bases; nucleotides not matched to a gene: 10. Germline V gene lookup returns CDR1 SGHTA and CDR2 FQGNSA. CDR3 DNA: TGTGCCAGCAGCTTAGGGCCGGGGCTAGCGGGAGAGGAGCAGTTCTTC. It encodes CASSLGPGLAGEEQFF.

Here the CDR3 reads CASSSEQGDTQYF. As DNA, the CDR3 is TGTGCCAGCAGCTCAGAACAGGGAGATACGCAGTATTTT. The chain is built from TRBV7-2 and TRBJ2-3, with TRBD1 as a possible D gene (6 bases). Deletions cut 4 bases from V and 5 bases from J, with 10 bases between. Germline V gene data show CDR1 as SGHTA and CDR2 as FQGNSA. CDR3 size: 13 residues.

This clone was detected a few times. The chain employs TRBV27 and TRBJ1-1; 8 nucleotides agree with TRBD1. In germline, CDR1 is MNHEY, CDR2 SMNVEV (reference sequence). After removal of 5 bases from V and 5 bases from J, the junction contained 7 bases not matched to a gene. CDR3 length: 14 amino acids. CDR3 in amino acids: CASSLRGQGTEAFF. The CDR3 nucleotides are TGTGCCAGCAGTCTCAGGGGGCAGGGGACTGAAGCTTTCTTT.

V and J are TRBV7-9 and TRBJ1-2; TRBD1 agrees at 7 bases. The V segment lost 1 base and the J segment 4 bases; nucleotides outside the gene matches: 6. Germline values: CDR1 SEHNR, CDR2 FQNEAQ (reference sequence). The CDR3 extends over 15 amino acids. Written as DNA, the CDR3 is TGTGCCAGCAGCTTAGGGACAGGCGGGACCTATGGCTACACCTTC. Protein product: CASSLGTGGTYGYTF.

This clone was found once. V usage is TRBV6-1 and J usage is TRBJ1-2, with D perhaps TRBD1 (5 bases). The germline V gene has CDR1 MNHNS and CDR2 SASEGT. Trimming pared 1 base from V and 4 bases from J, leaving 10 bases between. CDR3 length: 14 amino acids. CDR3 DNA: TGTGCCAGCAGTGAAGGTCCCAGGGCCTATGGCTACACCTTC. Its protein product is CASSEGPRAYGYTF.

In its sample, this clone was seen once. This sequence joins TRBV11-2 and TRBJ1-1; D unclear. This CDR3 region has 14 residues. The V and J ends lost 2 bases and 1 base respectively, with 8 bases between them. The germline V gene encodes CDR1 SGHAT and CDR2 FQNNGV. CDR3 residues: CASSLLRGNTEAFF. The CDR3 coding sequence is TGTGCCAGCAGCTTACTCCGCGGGAACACTGAAGCTTTCTTT. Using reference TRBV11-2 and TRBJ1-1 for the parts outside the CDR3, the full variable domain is EAGVAQSPRYKIIEKRQSVAFWCNPISGHATLYWYQQILGQGPKLLIQFQNNGVVDDSQLPKDRFSAERLKGVDSTLKIQPAKLEDSAVYLCASSLLRGNTEAFFGQGTRLTVV.

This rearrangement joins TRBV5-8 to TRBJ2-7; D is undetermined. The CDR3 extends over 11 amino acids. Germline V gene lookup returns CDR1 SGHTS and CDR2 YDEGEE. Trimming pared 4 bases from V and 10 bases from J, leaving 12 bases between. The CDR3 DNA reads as TGTGCCAGCAGCGTGCAGGTTGTTCAGTACTTC. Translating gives CASSVQVVQYF.

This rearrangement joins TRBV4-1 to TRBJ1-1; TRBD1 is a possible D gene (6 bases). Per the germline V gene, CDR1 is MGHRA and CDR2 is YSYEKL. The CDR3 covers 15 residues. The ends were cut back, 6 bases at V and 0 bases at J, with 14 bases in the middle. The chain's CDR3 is CASRLGQTLNTEAFF. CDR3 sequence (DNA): TGCGCCAGCAGACTTGGACAGACACTGAACACTGAAGCTTTCTTT.